The 26 T cell receptor beta chains in this list originate from one sample, sequenced in a study of cytomegalovirus exposure and HLA in healthy donors. Assay used: immunoSEQ multiplex PCR; TCRdb lists only in-frame clones, some missing. Among 68,000 or so clones listed, about 96% were seen once. The sequencing sample was made of PBMCs. Source of these receptors: a man aged 18 to 30 in good health and CMV-seronegative.

This clone was seen only once. V and J are TRBV6-1 and TRBJ1-1, with TRBD1 matching over 8 bases. The CDR3 spans 14 residues. Losses at the gene ends were 7 bases for V and 0 bases for J; bases not matched to a gene: 4. Germline CDR1 MNHNS, CDR2 SASEGT. As DNA, the CDR3 is TGTGCCAGCATTACGGACAGGGTGAACACTGAAGCTTTCTTT. Protein sequence: CASITDRVNTEAFF.

This clone occurred a few times. This sequence joins TRBV18 and TRBJ2-7; the match to TRBD1 covers 7 bases. V was pared by 6 bases and J by 3 bases, with 5 bases of the junction left unmatched. CDR1 is KGHSH, CDR2 LQKENI, per germline. The CDR3 contains 13 residues. The CDR3 coding sequence is TGTGCCAGCTCCCCGGGACAGTTCTACGAGCAGTACTTC. Translation: CASSPGQFYEQYF.

The V call is TRBV6-5, the J call TRBJ2-5, with a weak D call TRBD1 (6 bases). This CDR3 contains 14 residues. Germline loops: CDR1 MNHEY, CDR2 SVGAGI. V lost 2 bases and J 4 bases, leaving 11 bases between the germline ends. The DNA of the CDR3 is TGTGCCAGCAGTTACGGGACACCCTTAGAGACCCAGTACTTC. Its translation: CASSYGTPLETQYF.

V usage is TRBV30 and J usage is TRBJ1-1; 7 bases agree with TRBD1. J was trimmed by 3 bases and V by 3 bases; bases with no gene match: 4. The CDR3 runs 13 residues. Germline V gene sequence: CDR1 GTSNPN, CDR2 SVGIG (reference sequence). As DNA, the CDR3 is TGTGCCTGGAGACCTCAGGGGGACACTGAAGCTTTCTTT. Its protein is CAWRPQGDTEAFF.

The chain carries TRBV18 and TRBJ2-5; 10 bases match TRBD2. Germline loops: CDR1 KGHSH, CDR2 LQKENI. Unmatched junction bases numbered 6, after V lost 7 bases and J lost 4 bases. This CDR3 is 14 amino acids long. CDR3 protein: CASFQREGLETQYF. CDR3 nucleotide sequence: TGTGCCAGCTTCCAGCGGGAGGGCCTAGAGACCCAGTACTTC. Filled out from reference TRBV18 and TRBJ2-5, the complete variable domain reads NAGVMQNPRHLVRRRGQEARLRCSPMKGHSHVYWYRQLPEEGLKFMVYLQKENIIDESGMPKERFSAEFPKEGPSILRIQQVVRGDSAAYFCASFQREGLETQYFGPGTRLLVL.

On this clone: The sample contains more than one DNA sequence encoding this CDR3. The genes are TRBV6-4 and TRBJ2-2; D possibly corresponds to TRBD2 (5 bases). V lost 0 bases and J lost 3, with 5 bases in between. The CDR3 has 14 amino acids. CDR1 is MRHNA and CDR2 is SNTAGT in the germline V gene. Here the CDR3 reads CASSDSGDTGELFF. The CDR3 DNA reads as TGTGCCAGCAGTGACTCCGGGGACACCGGGGAGCTGTTTTTT.

This clone came up a few times. The genes are TRBV7-2 and TRBJ1-2, with D perhaps TRBD1 (6 bases). V lost 4 bases and J lost 5, with 11 bases in between. Germline CDR1 SGHTA, CDR2 FQGNSA. The CDR3 spans 13 residues. The CDR3 DNA sequence: TGTGCCAGCAGCTGGCAGACAGGTTATGGCTACACCTTC. Translation: CASSWQTGYGYTF.

V is TRBV5-4 and J is TRBJ2-1; 10 nucleotides align to TRBD1. Per germline, CDR1 SGHNT and CDR2 YYREEE (reference sequence). The CDR3 has 15 amino acids. V lost 0 bases to trimming and J lost 7 bases; unmatched junction nucleotides: 4. In DNA form, the CDR3 reads TGTGCCAGCAGCTTGGTGGGGACAGGGGTTAATGAGCAGTTCTTC. Its translation is CASSLVGTGVNEQFF.

CDR3 amino acids: CAWSVLIDEQYF. CDR3 nucleotide sequence: TGTGCCTGGAGTGTTTTAATCGACGAGCAGTACTTC. V usage is TRBV30 and J usage is TRBJ2-7; no reliable D call. This CDR3 comprises 12 residues. The V end lost 0 bases, the J end lost 5 bases, and 8 bases lay between the germline ends. Germline assignment: CDR1 GTSNPN and CDR2 SVGIG (reference sequence).

This sequence joins TRBV27 and TRBJ1-2; TRBD1 matches at 10 bases. The CDR3 has 14 amino acids. Germline trimming cut 6 bases from V and 8 bases from J; bases unmatched to any gene: 9. Per germline, CDR1 MNHEY and CDR2 SMNVEV (reference sequence). CDR3 sequence: CASSLDRDRGGYTF. The CDR3 DNA sequence: TGTGCCAGCAGCCTAGACCGGGACAGGGGAGGCTACACCTTC.

The chain carries TRBV9 and TRBJ1-3; 9 bases line up with TRBD1. CDR3 length: 15 amino acids. Germline CDR1 and CDR2: SGDLS and YYNGEE. The J segment lost 5 bases and the V segment lost 0 bases, leaving 3 bases of the junction unmatched. Here the CDR3 reads CASSVEGTGRNTIYF. The CDR3 DNA reads TGTGCCAGCAGCGTAGAGGGGACAGGGAGAAACACCATATATTTT.

In this sample, this clone turned up once. This chain uses TRBV6-5 with TRBJ1-5; TRBD1 aligns across 8 bases. The germline V gene has CDR1 MNHEY and CDR2 SVGAGI. CDR3 length equals 15 residues. V gave up 5 bases and J gave up 4 bases; unmatched junction bases: 7. CDR3 sequence (DNA): TGTGCCAGCAGTCCCGCCGGGACAGGTAATCAGCCCCAGCATTTT. Protein: CASSPAGTGNQPQHF.

In the case of this clone: This same CDR3 is encoded by further DNA sequences in the sample. The chain couples TRBV27 to TRBJ1-1; D perhaps matches TRBD1 (6 bases). The V end was cut by 4 bases, the J end by 1 base, with 7 bases between. Germline-derived CDR1 and CDR2 are MNHEY and SMNVEV (reference sequence). This CDR3 is built from 13 residues. CDR3 residues: CASSSTGNTEAFF. CDR3 bases: TGTGCCAGCAGTTCGACAGGGAACACTGAAGCTTTCTTT.

This clone was observed a single time. The rearrangement links TRBV6-5 to TRBJ1-1, with TRBD1 as a possible D gene (5 bases). The germline V gene has CDR1 MNHEY and CDR2 SVGAGI. The V end lost 7 bases, the J end lost 4 bases, and 16 bases lay between the germline ends. The CDR3 runs 14 residues. CDR3 residues: CASTGGGSRTEAFF. CDR3 in DNA: TGTGCCAGCACCGGGGGGGGTTCCCGCACTGAAGCTTTCTTT.

CDR3 in DNA: TGTGCCAGTAGCCTAACTGGAAACACCATATATTTT. Residues: CASSLTGNTIYF. The V call is TRBV19, the J call TRBJ1-3; D is ambiguous. Per the germline V gene, CDR1 is LNHDA and CDR2 is SQIVND (reference sequence). The ends were cut back, 6 bases at V and 2 bases at J, with 5 bases in the middle. The CDR3 is made up of 12 amino acids.

V gene TRBV6-6 combines with J gene TRBJ1-5; D perhaps matches TRBD1 (6 bases). Per germline, CDR1 MNHNY and CDR2 SVGAGI (reference sequence). The ends were cut back, 10 bases at V and 0 bases at J, with 13 bases in the middle. The CDR3 is 14 residues long. CDR3 sequence: CATRGGYSNQPQHF. The CDR3 region has the DNA TGTGCCACCAGGGGAGGTTATAGCAATCAGCCCCAGCATTTT.

This sequence joins TRBV10-3 and TRBJ1-3; D is undetermined. CDR1 ENHRY and CDR2 SYGVKD come from the germline V gene. CDR3 length equals 14 residues. Deletions cut 2 bases from V and 1 base from J, with 6 bases between. The CDR3 DNA reads as TGTGCCATCAGTGAGGCGGAATCTGGAAACACCATATATTTT. Encoded protein: CAISEAESGNTIYF.

The chain is built from TRBV5-1 and TRBJ1-2; maybe TRBD1 (5 bases). V was shortened by 4 bases and J by 5 bases, with 12 bases between the two germline ends. The CDR3 loop spans 13 amino acids. Germline V lookup: CDR1 SGHRS, CDR2 YFSETQ. The CDR3 loop is CASSRARGYGYTF. For the CDR3, the DNA is TGCGCCAGCAGCCGAGCCCGGGGGTATGGCTACACCTTC. The variable domain in full, completed from reference TRBV5-1 and TRBJ1-2, reads KAGVTQTPRYLIKTRGQQVTLSCSPISGHRSVSWYQQTPGQGLQFLFEYFSETQRNKGNFPGRFSGRQFSNSRSEMNVSTLELGDSALYLCASSRARGYGYTFGSGTRLTVV.

CDR3 coding DNA: TGTGCCAGCAGTGAAACGGCAGCGAGCTCCTACAATGAGCAGTTCTTC. Translation gives CASSETAASSYNEQFF. The chain employs TRBV2 and TRBJ2-1; unclear D gene. Germline V CDR1 and CDR2: SNHLY, FYNNEI. The CDR3 covers 16 residues. V lost 2 bases and J 0 bases, leaving 11 bases between the germline ends.

The chain is built from TRBV7-8 and TRBJ1-1, with 7 bases matching TRBD1. The V segment lost 1 base and the J segment 4 bases; nucleotides outside the gene matches: 9. Germline-derived CDR1 and CDR2 are SGHVS and FQNEAQ. The CDR3 sequence is 16 residues long. The chain's CDR3 is CASSLGQGIGSTEAFF. Written as DNA, the CDR3 is TGTGCCAGCAGCTTAGGACAGGGCATAGGAAGCACTGAAGCTTTCTTT. Full variable domain (outside the CDR3, taken from reference TRBV7-8 and TRBJ1-1): GAGVSQSPRYKVAKRGQDVALRCDPISGHVSLFWYQQALGQGPEFLTYFQNEAQLDKSGLPSDRFFAERPEGSVSTLKIQRTQQEDSAVYLCASSLGQGIGSTEAFFGQGTRLTVV.

The V call is TRBV4-2, the J call TRBJ1-2, with a possible D match to TRBD1 (5 bases). The CDR3 totals 15 residues. Germline V CDR1 and CDR2: LGHNA, YNFKEQ. V lost 0 bases, J lost 5 bases, and 13 bases lay in between. CDR3 in amino acids: CASSQDLQGDYGYTF. DNA for the CDR3: TGTGCCAGCAGCCAAGATCTCCAGGGTGATTATGGCTACACCTTC.

The chain links TRBV5-4 to TRBJ1-2; 7 positions match TRBD1. The V gene end was trimmed by 0 bases and the J gene end by 8 bases; junction bases not matched to a gene: 10. The CDR3 has 15 amino acids. Per the germline V gene, CDR1 is SGHNT and CDR2 is YYREEE (reference sequence). CDR3 bases: TGTGCCAGCAGCTTGGTTGTCAGGGGGAATTCCGGCTACACCTTC. It specifies CASSLVVRGNSGYTF.

The chain couples TRBV4-2 to TRBJ1-4; 8 bases fit TRBD1. Trimming took 3 bases from V and 6 from J; bases not matched to a gene: 3. Germline CDR1 LGHNA, CDR2 YNFKEQ. The CDR3 totals 14 residues. CDR3: CASSHDRGDEKLFF. In nucleotides, the CDR3 is TGTGCCAGCAGCCACGACAGGGGCGATGAAAAACTGTTTTTT.

The chain links TRBV7-2 to TRBJ1-4; TRBD1 matches at 7 bases. With V trimmed by 5 bases and J by 8 bases, 8 bases remained unmatched. The V gene's germline CDR1 is SGHTA and CDR2 FQGNSA. The CDR3 is 14 residues long. CDR3 residues: CASSRTGVWEKLFF. The DNA of the CDR3 is TGTGCCAGCAGCCGAACAGGGGTATGGGAAAAACTGTTTTTT.

The rearrangement links TRBV19 to TRBJ2-1; 8 bases are a match to TRBD2. The J segment lost 5 bases and the V segment lost 1 base, leaving 4 bases of the junction unmatched. The CDR3 is 15 residues long. Germline lookup yields CDR1 LNHDA and CDR2 SQIVND (reference sequence). The chain's CDR3 is CASSIAGGHNNEQFF. CDR3 coding DNA: TGTGCCAGTAGTATAGCGGGAGGGCATAACAATGAGCAGTTCTTC.

The V call is TRBV11-2, the J call TRBJ2-1, with TRBD1 matching 8 bases. The CDR3 has 15 residues. Germline V CDR1 and CDR2: SGHAT, FQNNGV. V was pared by 5 bases and J by 5 bases, with 8 bases of the junction left unmatched. The chain's CDR3 is CASSHGQGYNNEQFF. The CDR3 DNA reads as TGTGCCAGCAGCCACGGACAGGGATACAACAATGAGCAGTTCTTC.